This paragraph covers one T cell receptor beta chain sequence. This clonotype was picked up a small number of times. What antigen it recognizes has not been identified. Per-base quality was not reported, and no clone a single base away is much larger than it. This sample was included in a study of type 1 regulatory T cells (dated by TCRdb to 2020 to 2023). At the level of the whole study: An in vitro protocol by which a Tr1-enriched, alloantigen-specific CD4 T cell product named T-allo10 was generated was characterized in the study. T-allo10 was under clinical evaluation in patients with hematological malignancies receiving allogeneic hematopoietic stem cell transplantation.

The CDR3 contains 13 residues, cysteine and phenylalanine counted. Just the 39-base CDR3 DNA is kept, in frame starting at base 1. Reading the germline V gene gives CDR1 SGHRS and CDR2 YFSETQ. V is shortened by 4 bases, J by 7 bases, and the region joining them spans 14 bases. The run used an Illumina MiSeq. TCRdb ran its own pipeline on the public reads, namely fastp trimming at Q25 and MiXCR clone calling, and kept in-frame beta chains. One record per CDR3 amino acid sequence lists the most common genes and DNA. The sample has about 71,000 distinct CDR3 sequences on record, more than 20% of them singletons. The ten largest clones capture around 8% of the sample. Findings and caveats that apply to the study as a whole: Compared with non-Tr1 cells, Tr1 cells had a TCR repertoire that was more restricted, a finding the study read as clonal expansion induced by alloantigen.

The source is a human donor in good health. The specimen sequenced was cultured type 1 regulatory T (Tr1) cells, either the whole culture or a sorted fraction (not recorded which). The sample's cell subset or site, from its label and the paper: type 1 regulatory T cells sorted from the T-allo10 product. This chain joins TRBV5-1 to TRBJ1-2, and the D gene may be TRBD1, 5 bases matching. The CDR3 has the sequence CASSGGPALGYTF. The nucleotides read TGCGCCAGCAGCGGGGGACCTGCCCTTGGCTACACCTTC.